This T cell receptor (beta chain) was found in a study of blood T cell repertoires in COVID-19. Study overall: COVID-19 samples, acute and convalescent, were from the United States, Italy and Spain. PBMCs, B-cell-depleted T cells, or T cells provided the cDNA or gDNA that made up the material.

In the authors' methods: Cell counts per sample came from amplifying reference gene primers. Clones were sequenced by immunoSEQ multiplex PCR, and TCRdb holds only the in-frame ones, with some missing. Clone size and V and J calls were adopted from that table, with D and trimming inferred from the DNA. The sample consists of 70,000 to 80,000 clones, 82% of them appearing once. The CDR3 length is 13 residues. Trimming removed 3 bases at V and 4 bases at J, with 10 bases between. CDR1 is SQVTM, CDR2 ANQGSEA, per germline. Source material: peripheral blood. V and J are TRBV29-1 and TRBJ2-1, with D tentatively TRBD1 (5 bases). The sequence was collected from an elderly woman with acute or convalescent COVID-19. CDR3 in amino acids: CSVETAIYNEQFF. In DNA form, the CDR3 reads TGCAGCGTTGAGACAGCTATTTACAATGAGCAGTTCTTC.